The 20 T cell receptor beta chains given below trace back to one sample, sequenced in a study of cytomegalovirus exposure and HLA in healthy donors. Sequenced by immunoSEQ multiplex PCR; TCRdb stores in-frame clones only, minus some. In the table there are about 360,000 clones, 80% to 90% of which are singletons. Sequencing was done on a sample of PBMCs. Every receptor here comes from a woman aged 18 to 35 in good health and CMV-seronegative.

This clone was counted only a few times. V and J are TRBV6-1 and TRBJ2-7, with 7 nucleotides matching TRBD1. The CDR3 extends over 15 amino acids. After removal of 7 bases from V and 6 bases from J, the junction contained 15 bases not matched to a gene. Germline CDR1 reads MNHNS; CDR2 reads SASEGT. CDR3 in amino acids: CASTSPGQDVGEQYF. CDR3 DNA: TGTGCCAGCACTTCCCCTGGACAGGACGTAGGCGAGCAGTACTTC.

This clone has just one count. CDR3 DNA: TGTGCCAGCAGCGGGGCCTATCTAGAGACCCAGTACTTC. It codes for CASSGAYLETQYF. The gene calls are TRBV7-9 and TRBJ2-5, with D possibly being TRBD1 (5 bases). In germline, CDR1 is SEHNR, CDR2 FQNEAQ (reference sequence). Deletions cut 5 bases from V and 4 bases from J, with 11 bases between. There are 13 residues in the CDR3.

The CDR3 region is CASSLTMETQYF. The DNA of the CDR3 is TGCGCCAGCAGCTTGACAATGGAGACCCAGTACTTC. The chain has TRBV5-1 and TRBJ2-5; no firm D call. CDR1 is SGHRS, CDR2 YFSETQ, per germline. CDR3 size: 12 residues. The V end lost 1 base, the J end lost 5 bases, and 6 bases lay between the germline ends.

This sequence joins TRBV30 and TRBJ2-5, with 12 bases lining up with TRBD2. The CDR3 covers 14 residues. Germline CDR1 GTSNPN, CDR2 SVGIG (reference sequence). Germline trimming cut 4 bases from V and 4 bases from J; bases unmatched to any gene: 4. As DNA, the CDR3 is TGTGCCTGGATATCGGGACTAGCGGGAGAGACCCAGTACTTC. This encodes CAWISGLAGETQYF.

The genes are TRBV27 and TRBJ2-1; no definite D call. V lost 2 bases, J lost 1 base, and 9 bases lay in between. There are 15 residues in the CDR3. The germline V gene encodes CDR1 MNHEY and CDR2 SMNVEV (reference sequence). CDR3 sequence reads: CASSLRVSSYNEQFF. In DNA form, the CDR3 reads TGTGCCAGCAGTTTACGGGTTAGTTCCTACAATGAGCAGTTCTTC.

The chain has TRBV27 and TRBJ2-3; 8 nucleotides line up with TRBD2. CDR3 length: 16 residues. The ends lost 5 bases at V and 2 bases at J; junction bases unmatched: 9. CDR1 and CDR2 (germline): MNHEY, SMNVEV (reference sequence). CDR3 coding DNA: TGTGCCAGCAGTCTTACTAGCGGCGGGGCCACAGATACGCAGTATTTT. This encodes CASSLTSGGATDTQYF.

V gene TRBV30 combines with J gene TRBJ1-2; the D gene is possibly TRBD1 (6 bases). Trimming left V 4 bases short and J 2 bases short, with 8 bases between. This CDR3 spans 12 amino acids. Looked up from germline, CDR1 is GTSNPN and CDR2 is SVGIG (reference sequence). The CDR3 loop is CAWTGTNYGYTF. CDR3 DNA sequence: TGTGCCTGGACCGGGACAAACTATGGCTACACCTTC.

The chain combines TRBV30 with TRBJ2-1; D not resolved. The CDR3 is made up of 14 amino acids. The germline V gene encodes CDR1 GTSNPN and CDR2 SVGIG (reference sequence). V was cut by 4 bases and J by 0 bases, with 10 bases left in between. The CDR3 region is CAWIAATSYNEQFF. CDR3 in DNA: TGTGCCTGGATCGCGGCGACCTCCTACAATGAGCAGTTCTTC. The whole variable domain, filled in from reference TRBV30 and TRBJ2-1, reads SQTIHQWPATLVQPVGSPLSLECTVEGTSNPNLYWYRQAAGRGLQLLFYSVGIGQISSEVPQNLSASRPQDRQFILSSKKLLLSDSGFYLCAWIAATSYNEQFFGPGTRLTVL.

The chain uses TRBV25-1 and TRBJ2-5; D is perhaps TRBD2 (5 bases). There are 16 residues in the CDR3. The V end was cut by 4 bases, the J end by 0 bases, with 15 bases between. Per germline, CDR1 MGHDK and CDR2 SYGVNS. CDR3 sequence reads: CASSVGSGLYQETQYF. The DNA for the CDR3 is TGTGCCAGCAGTGTAGGAAGCGGATTGTACCAAGAGACCCAGTACTTC.

Details on this clone: The same CDR3 can be traced to other DNA sequences in this sample. The chain joins TRBV28 to TRBJ2-7, with a possible D match to TRBD1 (5 bases). The CDR3 spans 13 residues. Germline V gene lookup returns CDR1 MDHEN and CDR2 SYDVKM. With 5 bases removed from V and 3 bases from J, the gap between germline ends came to 11 bases. The CDR3 DNA reads as TGTGCCAGCAGTCAAGACAGATTCTACGAGCAGTACTTC. Translating it yields CASSQDRFYEQYF.

The chain recombines TRBV2 with TRBJ2-7, with TRBD1 matching over 12 bases. V shed 9 bases and J 3 bases; nucleotides not matched to a gene: 3. The CDR3 runs 13 residues. Germline CDR1 reads SNHLY; CDR2 reads FYNNEI. The CDR3 DNA reads as TGTGCCAGGGGGACAGGGGGCTTCTACGAGCAGTACTTC. Residues: CARGTGGFYEQYF.

The V call is TRBV6-1, the J call TRBJ1-3, with D possibly matching TRBD1 (5 bases). This CDR3 has 15 amino acids. Trimming took 0 bases from V and 3 from J, leaving 9 bases between them. Germline CDR1 MNHNS, CDR2 SASEGT. The CDR3 spells CASSEAEGFGNTIYF. In nucleotides, the CDR3 is TGTGCCAGCAGTGAAGCGGAGGGGTTTGGAAACACCATATATTTT.

The chain has TRBV27 and TRBJ2-3, with D perhaps TRBD1 (5 bases). Germline-derived CDR1 and CDR2 are MNHEY and SMNVEV (reference sequence). The ends were cut back, 4 bases at V and 5 bases at J, with 19 bases in the middle. CDR3 length equals 16 residues. CDR3 DNA sequence: TGTGCCAGCAGTTCAGGAGTTTTGGGGCTAGGAGATACGCAGTATTTT. Protein product: CASSSGVLGLGDTQYF.

This chain connects TRBV29-1 to TRBJ2-3; a possible D gene is TRBD2 (6 bases). V lost 0 bases and J lost 3, with 19 bases in between. CDR3 length: 17 residues. The germline V gene encodes CDR1 SQVTM and CDR2 ANQGSEA. CDR3 coding DNA: TGCAGCGTTGAAGATCCGGTACGGCGGGATGGTACAGATACGCAGTATTTT. Translated: CSVEDPVRRDGTDTQYF.

The chain carries TRBV6-5 and TRBJ1-1; tentative D call: TRBD1 (5 bases). The CDR3 length is 13 residues. CDR1 and CDR2 (germline): MNHEY, SVGAGI. V lost 3 bases and J 6 bases, leaving 11 bases between the germline ends. CDR3 nucleotides: TGTGCCAGCAGTTATTTCGGGGGTTCTGAAGCTTTCTTT. The encoded protein is CASSYFGGSEAFF.

The chain carries TRBV7-8 and TRBJ2-4; 7 bases fit TRBD1. The germline V gene has CDR1 SGHVS and CDR2 FQNEAQ. Trimming at V came to 1 base and at J to 5 bases, leaving 5 bases not matched to a gene. CDR3 length: 15 amino acids. The CDR3 protein is CASSLEGTAENIQYF. The CDR3 DNA follows: TGTGCCAGCAGCTTAGAAGGGACAGCGGAAAACATTCAGTACTTC. The variable domain in full, completed from reference TRBV7-8 and TRBJ2-4, reads GAGVSQSPRYKVAKRGQDVALRCDPISGHVSLFWYQQALGQGPEFLTYFQNEAQLDKSGLPSDRFFAERPEGSVSTLKIQRTQQEDSAVYLCASSLEGTAENIQYFGAGTRLSVL.

V is TRBV29-1 and J is TRBJ1-1, with a tentative D call TRBD1 (5 bases). The CDR3 is 13 residues long. Trimming left V 0 bases short and J 11 bases short, with 16 bases between. Germline assignment: CDR1 SQVTM and CDR2 ANQGSEA. CDR3 coding DNA: TGCAGCGTTGAAGATCAAGGCGGGGGACGGGCTTTCTTT. This codes for CSVEDQGGGRAFF.

J is TRBJ2-3 and V is TRBV11-2; 9 bases agree with TRBD2. CDR1 is SGHAT and CDR2 is FQNNGV in the germline V gene. The junction had 10 bases not matched to a gene; V was cut back by 5 bases and J by 4 bases. CDR3 length: 16 residues. The CDR3 DNA sequence: TGTGCCAGCAGCCGTCAGCCGGGACTAGCATCAGATACGCAGTATTTT. This codes for CASSRQPGLASDTQYF. The entire variable domain, with the rest obtained from reference TRBV11-2 and TRBJ2-3, is as follows: EAGVAQSPRYKIIEKRQSVAFWCNPISGHATLYWYQQILGQGPKLLIQFQNNGVVDDSQLPKDRFSAERLKGVDSTLKIQPAKLEDSAVYLCASSRQPGLASDTQYFGPGTRLTVL.

The chain couples TRBV18 to TRBJ2-2, with D unclear. The V gene's germline CDR1 is KGHSH and CDR2 LQKENI. This CDR3 is 13 amino acids long. Trimming removed 2 bases from V and 4 bases from J, with 5 bases in between. CDR3 DNA: TGTGCCAGCTCACCAAGCCCCACCGGGGAGCTGTTTTTT. Residues: CASSPSPTGELFF.

The chain is built from TRBV7-6 and TRBJ1-2, with TRBD1 matching 7 bases. Looked up from germline, CDR1 is SGHVS and CDR2 is FNYEAQ. This CDR3 has 13 residues. V lost 5 bases to trimming and J lost 10 bases; unmatched junction nucleotides: 10. The CDR3 protein is CASSPSPGTDYTF. The CDR3 bases are TGTGCCAGCAGCCCAAGCCCCGGGACAGACTACACCTTC.